The T cell receptor beta chain under discussion was sequenced for a study of Ad26.COV2.S vaccination and SARS-CoV-2 variants. At the level of the study: Intramuscular Ad26.COV2.S doses were given once or twice, 56 days apart. Study-wide results and limits: Recipients given vaccine exceeded placebo recipients in spike-specific TCR breadth. Analyses that measured TCR breadth and depth may have underestimated total T cell responses.

To note about this clone: What it recognizes is unknown.

Some clones are missing from TCRdb's copy, which holds only in-frame ones; the method was immunoSEQ multiplex PCR. The table has about 460,000 clones, about 88% seen once; the top ten hold 1.5% to 2%. Trimming took 8 bases from V and 1 from J, leaving 12 bases between them. The CDR3 consists of 13 residues. Noted treatment: roughly 19 received Ad26.COV2.S at low or high dose, single or two shots; five or six received placebo; per-sample allocation not given. After the first vaccine or placebo injection, samples were drawn on day 63. Wuhan-strain SARS-CoV-2 spike was expressed by the Ad26 vector that made up the vaccine.

The rearrangement uses TRBV12-3 or TRBV12-4 and TRBJ2-7; TRBD2 is a possible D gene (6 bases). The sequence was obtained from a person between 18 and 65 years old who received the Ad26.COV2.S COVID-19 vaccine or a placebo. Sequenced here: peripheral blood, sampled in a trial of Ad26.COV2.S vaccine versus placebo. This CDR3 is CASCRRESYEQYF. CDR3 nucleotide sequence: TGTGCCAGCTGCCGACGGGAGTCCTACGAGCAGTACTTC.